This TCR beta chain was identified during a study of stem cell transplantation in POMP-related autoinflammatory disease. This clone has just one count. The antigen remains undetermined. In germline, CDR1 is MNHEY, CDR2 SVGAGI. CDR3 length equals 13 residues. Trimming left V 0 bases short and J 7 bases short, with 6 bases between. General study points: In patients with PRAID, every analyzed T-cell subset tended to show lower diversity and higher clonality. Patients with PRAID showed a restricted number of unique TRB V-J gene pairings.

PRAID combined immunodeficiency and autoinflammation. Using immunoSEQ multiplex PCR, the repertoire was profiled, and TCRdb retains in-frame clones only, with some absent. The table shows about 7,800 clones, with 88% occurring only once. The chain has TRBV6-5 and TRBJ2-2; TRBD2 is a possible D gene (6 bases). The clonotype was recovered from a human patient with POMP-related autoinflammation and immune dysregulation (PRAID). Some T cells may be graft donor cells. Sequenced material: CD8+ T cells from PBMCs, taken after stem cell transplantation. CDR3 DNA: TGTGCCAGCAGTTACTCCGGGGGCGGGGAGCTGTTTTTT. It codes for CASSYSGGGELFF.